This T cell receptor (beta chain) is from a study of cytomegalovirus exposure and HLA in healthy donors. Study-wide background: There were roughly 80 million unique TCRs (from HLA-typed donors) in an early data release. The Caucasian-associated ancestry cluster contained roughly four fifths of the approximately 400 genotyped donors. Points from the study as a whole: Most of the TCR beta V segments (in an earlier analysis) were productive either about 87% or about 30% of the time.

V lost 5 bases to trimming and J lost 6 bases; unmatched junction nucleotides: 4. The CDR3 is 13 amino acids. Per germline, CDR1 SGHAT and CDR2 FQNNGV. Vbeta (60) and Jbeta (13) primers were used in the PCR. Clones were read by immunoSEQ multiplex PCR, and TCRdb kept only the in-frame ones, dropping some. The sample records more than 90,000 clones, about 60% being singletons. This clone has more than one count but fewer than ten. What it recognizes is unknown. Sequenced sample: PBMCs. J is TRBJ1-5 and V is TRBV11-2, with TRBD1 identical over 7 bases. The source is a woman aged 25 to 39 in good health and CMV-seronegative. CDR3 sequence: CASSLGTVQPQHF. Written as DNA, the CDR3 is TGTGCCAGCAGCCTAGGGACAGTTCAGCCCCAGCATTTT.